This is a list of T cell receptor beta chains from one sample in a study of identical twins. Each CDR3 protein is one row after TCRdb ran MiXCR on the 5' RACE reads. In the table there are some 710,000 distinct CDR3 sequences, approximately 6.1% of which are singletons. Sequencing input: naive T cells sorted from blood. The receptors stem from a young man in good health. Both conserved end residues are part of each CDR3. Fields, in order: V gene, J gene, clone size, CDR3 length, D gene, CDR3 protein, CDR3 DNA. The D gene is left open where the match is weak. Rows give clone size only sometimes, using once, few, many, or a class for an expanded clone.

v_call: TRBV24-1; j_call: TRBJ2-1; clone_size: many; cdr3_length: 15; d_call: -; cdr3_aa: CATSDPSGPGDEQFF; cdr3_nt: TGTGCCACCAGTGACCCCAGCGGCCCCGGGGATGAGCAGTTCTTC
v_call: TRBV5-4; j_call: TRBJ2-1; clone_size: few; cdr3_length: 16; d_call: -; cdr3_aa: CASSPKGDGSYNEQFF; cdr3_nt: TGTGCCAGCAGTCCGAAGGGGGACGGCTCCTACAATGAGCAGTTCTTC
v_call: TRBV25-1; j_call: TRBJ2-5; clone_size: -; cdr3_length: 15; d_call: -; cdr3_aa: CASSEYRTVQETQYF; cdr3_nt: TGTGCCAGCAGTGAATATAGGACAGTTCAAGAGACCCAGTACTTC
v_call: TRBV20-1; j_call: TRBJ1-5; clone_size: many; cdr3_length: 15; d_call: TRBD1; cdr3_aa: CSARVAGQGDQPQHF; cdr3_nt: TGCAGTGCTAGAGTTGCGGGACAGGGGGATCAGCCCCAGCATTTT
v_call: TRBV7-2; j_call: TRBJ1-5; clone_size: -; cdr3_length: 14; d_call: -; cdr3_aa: CASSLAPGDQPQHF; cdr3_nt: TGTGCCAGCAGCTTAGCGCCCGGGGATCAGCCCCAGCATTTT
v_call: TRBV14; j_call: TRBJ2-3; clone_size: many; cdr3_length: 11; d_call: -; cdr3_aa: CASSQVDTQYF; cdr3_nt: TGTGCCAGCTCACAGGTAGATACGCAGTATTTT
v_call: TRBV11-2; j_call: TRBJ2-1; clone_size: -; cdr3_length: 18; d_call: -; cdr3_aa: CASSLPGLNGGAYNEQFF; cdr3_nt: TGTGCCAGCAGCCTTCCGGGACTCAATGGGGGTGCCTACAATGAGCAGTTCTTC
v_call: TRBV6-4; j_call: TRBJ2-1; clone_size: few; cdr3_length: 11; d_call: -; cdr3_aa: CASKGNNEQFF; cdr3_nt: TGTGCCAGCAAGGGAAACAATGAGCAGTTCTTC
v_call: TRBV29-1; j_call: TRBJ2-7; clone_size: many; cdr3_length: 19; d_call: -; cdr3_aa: CSVGETLINRDTNPYEQYF; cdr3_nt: TGCAGCGTCGGGGAGACTCTAATCAACCGGGACACCAATCCTTACGAGCAGTACTTC
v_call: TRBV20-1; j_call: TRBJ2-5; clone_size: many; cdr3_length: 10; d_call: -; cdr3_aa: CSALLETQYF; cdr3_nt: TGCAGTGCTCTTTTGGAGACCCAGTACTTC
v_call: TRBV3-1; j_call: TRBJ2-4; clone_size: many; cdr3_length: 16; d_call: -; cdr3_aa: CASSQDSTGLGGIQYF; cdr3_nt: TGTGCCAGCAGCCAAGATTCCACTGGCCTGGGGGGCATTCAGTACTTC